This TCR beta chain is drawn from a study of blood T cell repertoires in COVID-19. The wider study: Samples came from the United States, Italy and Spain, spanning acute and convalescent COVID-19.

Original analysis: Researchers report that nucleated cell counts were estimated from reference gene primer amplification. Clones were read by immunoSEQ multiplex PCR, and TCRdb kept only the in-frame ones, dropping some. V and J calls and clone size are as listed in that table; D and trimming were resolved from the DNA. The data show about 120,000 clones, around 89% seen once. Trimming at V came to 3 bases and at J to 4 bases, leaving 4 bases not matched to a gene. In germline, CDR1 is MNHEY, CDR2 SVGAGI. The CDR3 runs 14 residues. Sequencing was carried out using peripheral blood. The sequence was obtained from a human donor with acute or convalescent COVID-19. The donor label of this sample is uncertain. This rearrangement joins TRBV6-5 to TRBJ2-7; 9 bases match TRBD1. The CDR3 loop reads CASSYDRGGYEQYF. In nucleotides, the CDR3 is TGTGCCAGCAGTTATGACAGGGGGGGATACGAGCAGTACTTC.